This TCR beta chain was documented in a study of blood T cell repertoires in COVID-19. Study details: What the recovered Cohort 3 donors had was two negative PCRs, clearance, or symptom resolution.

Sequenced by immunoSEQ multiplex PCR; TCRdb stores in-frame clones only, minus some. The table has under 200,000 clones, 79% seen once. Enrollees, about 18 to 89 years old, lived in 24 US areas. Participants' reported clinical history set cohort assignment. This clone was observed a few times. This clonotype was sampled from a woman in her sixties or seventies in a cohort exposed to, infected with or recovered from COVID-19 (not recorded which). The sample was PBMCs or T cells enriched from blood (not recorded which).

The CDR3 nucleotides read TGTGCCAGCAGTGACGCGACGACAGATCCCCGGCGCTTAACCTTC. Amino acid sequence: CASSDATTDPRRLTF. The gene calls are TRBV6-4 and TRBJ1-2, with a tentative D call TRBD1 (5 bases). V was trimmed by 2 bases and J by 14 bases, leaving 24 bases between them. The CDR3 is made up of 15 amino acids. Germline V gene sequence: CDR1 MRHNA, CDR2 SNTAGT.